This entry is about one T cell receptor (beta chain). This sample is part of a study of T cell changes during pregnancy in multiple sclerosis. Sequenced by immunoSEQ multiplex PCR; TCRdb stores in-frame clones only, minus some. Of 95,000 to 100,000 clones in the sample, more than 85% were seen once. The CDR3 sequence is 16 residues long. Trimming at V came to 3 bases and at J to 8 bases, leaving 13 bases not matched to a gene. Germline V CDR1 and CDR2: KGHSH, LQKENI. The V call is TRBV18, the J call TRBJ2-1, with TRBD2 identical over 7 bases. The sample in question was peripheral blood, obtained in the second trimester of pregnancy. This TCR came from a female donor with multiple sclerosis, enrolled in a pregnancy study. CDR3 in DNA: TGTGCCAGCTCACCCCGACTAGCCCACCAGGGCGATGAGCAGTTCTTC. Its translation is CASSPRLAHQGDEQFF.